Shown below are 25 T cell receptor beta chains from a single sample sequenced in a study of tumor-infiltrating lymphocytes in localized non-small cell lung cancer. Sequencing was performed with immunoSEQ multiplex PCR; in TCRdb, only in-frame clones are kept and a portion is missing. The table records roughly 7,200 clones, roughly 58% of them present only once. The sample consisted of lung tumor tissue. All receptors come from a human donor with non-small cell lung cancer.

This chain uses TRBV6-5 with TRBJ1-3; D gene unclear. The CDR3 extends over 12 amino acids. V was cut by 7 bases and J by 0 bases, with 4 bases left in between. Germline lookup yields CDR1 MNHEY and CDR2 SVGAGI. CDR3 in amino acids: CASTISGNTIYF. The DNA for the CDR3 is TGTGCCAGCACAATCTCTGGAAACACCATATATTTT.

This clone is medium-sized (0.01 to 0.1%). The rearrangement links TRBV6-5 to TRBJ2-5; D ambiguous. The CDR3 has 13 residues. Trimming shortened V by 2 bases and J by 2 bases, and 6 bases separated the two germline ends. Germline values: CDR1 MNHEY, CDR2 SVGAGI. The CDR3 spells CASSYRVQETQYF. CDR3 bases: TGTGCCAGCAGTTACAGGGTACAAGAGACCCAGTACTTC.

This clone was detected only a few times. The chain recombines TRBV27 with TRBJ1-5; D might be TRBD1 (5 bases). Trimming stripped 6 bases from V and 8 bases from J, with 20 bases between. Germline V CDR1 and CDR2: MNHEY, SMNVEV (reference sequence). The length of the CDR3 is 15 residues. The CDR3 nucleotides read TGTGCCAGCAGGGCCGGGGGTAGGGCTGGAGAGCCCCAGCATTTT. Encoded protein: CASRAGGRAGEPQHF.

The rearrangement joins TRBV4-3 to TRBJ2-7, with TRBD1 identical over 7 bases. The V and J ends lost 3 bases and 3 bases, in that order; junction bases with no gene match: 8. Germline CDR1 and CDR2: LGHNA and YSLEER. The CDR3 contains 15 residues. The CDR3 here is CASSQMTGWDYEQYF. Here the CDR3 DNA reads TGCGCCAGCAGCCAGATGACAGGGTGGGACTACGAGCAGTACTTC.

V and J are TRBV19 and TRBJ2-4; TRBD1 matches at 9 bases. The CDR3 is made up of 22 amino acids. With V trimmed by 6 bases and J by 0 bases, 24 bases remained unmatched. The germline V gene encodes CDR1 LNHDA and CDR2 SQIVND (reference sequence). CDR3 protein: CASSMPEAGFLGQGKAKNIQYF. CDR3 nucleotides: TGTGCCAGTAGCATGCCCGAGGCCGGGTTTTTGGGACAGGGCAAAGCCAAAAACATTCAGTACTTC.

The chain employs TRBV6-1 and TRBJ1-5; a weak D match, TRBD1 (5 bases). This CDR3 has 14 amino acids. Germline loops: CDR1 MNHNS, CDR2 SASEGT. V gave up 7 bases and J gave up 2 bases, with 12 bases separating them. The CDR3 is CASNHGGGNQPQHF. The DNA of the CDR3 is TGTGCCAGCAACCACGGGGGGGGCAATCAGCCCCAGCATTTT.

The count of this clone is one. The V and J genes are TRBV10-3 and TRBJ1-2; 12 nucleotides line up with TRBD1. Unmatched junction bases numbered 11, after V lost 4 bases and J lost 5 bases. This CDR3 region has 17 residues. CDR1 is ENHRY, CDR2 SYGVKD, per germline. CDR3 region: CAISAGTGGARRYGYTF. CDR3 coding DNA: TGTGCCATCAGTGCGGGGACAGGGGGCGCCCGTAGGTATGGCTACACCTTC.

This clone was detected only a few times. The chain couples TRBV30 to TRBJ1-1; D gene uncertain. Trimming shortened V by 0 bases and J by 14 bases, and 16 bases separated the two germline ends. This CDR3 spans 12 amino acids. From germline, CDR1 is GTSNPN and CDR2 SVGIG (reference sequence). In DNA, the CDR3 is TGTGCCTGGAGTGTACTCGCGGGGAGTAGCTTCTTT. It is translated as CAWSVLAGSSFF.

This clone was detected only a few times. CDR3 DNA sequence: TGTGCCAGCACCCCTCGGGACTCCTACGAGCAGTACTTC. Its protein product is CASTPRDSYEQYF. The J gene is TRBJ2-7, the V gene TRBV7-9, with a tentative D call TRBD2 (5 bases). CDR1 is SEHNR, CDR2 FQNEAQ, per germline (reference sequence). The CDR3 runs 13 residues. Trimming removed 7 bases from V and 0 bases from J, with 10 bases in between.

J is TRBJ2-5 and V is TRBV5-1; 10 bases map to TRBD2. J lost 5 bases, V lost 0 bases, and 10 bases had no gene match. The length of the CDR3 is 17 residues. CDR1 and CDR2 (germline): SGHRS, YFSETQ. CDR3 residues: CASSLEGVRLAGETQYF. As DNA, the CDR3 is TGCGCCAGCAGCTTGGAAGGGGTGAGACTAGCGGGCGAGACCCAGTACTTC.

The chain joins TRBV5-1 to TRBJ1-4; D gene unclear. With 1 base removed from V and 4 bases from J, the gap between germline ends came to 5 bases. This CDR3 is built from 13 residues. Germline assignment: CDR1 SGHRS and CDR2 YFSETQ. The CDR3 is CASSLSSNEKLFF. The CDR3 nucleotides read TGCGCCAGCAGCTTGAGCAGTAATGAAAAACTGTTTTTT.

The gene calls are TRBV28 and TRBJ2-2; no reliable D call. Germline values: CDR1 MDHEN, CDR2 SYDVKM. The CDR3 extends over 15 amino acids. Trimming cost V 3 bases and J 1 base, with 9 bases left between them. CDR3 sequence: CASSFHGLNTGELFF. The DNA of the CDR3 is TGTGCCAGCAGTTTCCACGGTTTGAACACCGGGGAGCTGTTTTTT.

This chain uses TRBV6-5 with TRBJ1-1; 7 bases line up with TRBD1. The CDR3 contains 14 residues. The junction had 10 bases not matched to a gene; V was cut back by 6 bases and J by 6 bases. The germline gives CDR1 MNHEY, CDR2 SVGAGI. The CDR3 DNA follows: TGTGCCAGCAGCTCCCGGGACAGTTACGCTGAAGCTTTCTTT. This encodes CASSSRDSYAEAFF.

The chain combines TRBV29-1 with TRBJ1-1; 7 bases match TRBD1. CDR1 SQVTM and CDR2 ANQGSEA come from the germline V gene. V dropped 7 bases and J dropped 6; count of bases not matched to a gene: 14. This CDR3 region has 14 residues. CDR3 sequence: CSARPAGGFSEAFF. The CDR3 DNA sequence: TGCAGCGCCCGACCCGCAGGGGGGTTTTCTGAAGCTTTCTTT.

The V and J genes are TRBV7-2 and TRBJ2-2, with D maybe TRBD1 (5 bases). The germline CDR1 and CDR2 sequences are SGHTA and FQGNSA. V dropped 7 bases and J dropped 3 bases, with 15 bases sitting between them. This CDR3 contains 15 residues. The CDR3 DNA sequence: TGTGCCAGCAACAAGGGGTTGGTTCACACCGGGGAGCTGTTTTTT. The encoded protein is CASNKGLVHTGELFF.

The gene calls are TRBV28 and TRBJ1-5; possibly TRBD1 for D (6 bases). This CDR3 region has 14 residues. Germline V CDR1 and CDR2: MDHEN, SYDVKM. V was trimmed by 1 base and J by 10 bases, leaving 14 bases between them. Written as DNA, the CDR3 is TGTGCCAGCAGTTTATTAGGGGGAATCAGCCCCCAGCATTTT. Translated, it gives CASSLLGGISPQHF.

The J gene is TRBJ2-1, the V gene TRBV5-4; 9 bases map to TRBD2. J lost 0 bases, V lost 0 bases, and 10 bases had no gene match. CDR1 is SGHNT and CDR2 is YYREEE in the germline V gene (reference sequence). This CDR3 contains 19 residues. The DNA of the CDR3 is TGTGCCAGCAGCTTGGCCGGGGTAACTAGCGGGTTCTCCTACAATGAGCAGTTCTTC. Protein product: CASSLAGVTSGFSYNEQFF.

This chain connects TRBV11-2 to TRBJ2-1; tentatively, D is TRBD1 (6 bases). Per the germline V gene, CDR1 is SGHAT and CDR2 is FQNNGV. The CDR3 extends over 16 amino acids. The V gene lost 2 bases and the J gene lost 6 bases, with 17 bases spanning the gap. CDR3 amino acids: CASSLNFGTPTNEQFF. CDR3 bases: TGTGCCAGCAGCTTAAATTTCGGGACACCCACCAATGAGCAGTTCTTC. The complete variable domain, with remaining parts taken from reference TRBV11-2 and TRBJ2-1, reads EAGVAQSPRYKIIEKRQSVAFWCNPISGHATLYWYQQILGQGPKLLIQFQNNGVVDDSQLPKDRFSAERLKGVDSTLKIQPAKLEDSAVYLCASSLNFGTPTNEQFFGPGTRLTVL.

V usage is TRBV5-4 and J usage is TRBJ1-2; D is perhaps TRBD1 (5 bases). The CDR3 length is 14 residues. The ends were cut back, 4 bases at V and 4 bases at J, with 14 bases in the middle. In germline, CDR1 is SGHNT, CDR2 YYREEE (reference sequence). The CDR3, as DNA: TGTGCCAGCAGCCCTGGGACGGGTTTCTATGGCTACACCTTC. Residues: CASSPGTGFYGYTF. Using reference TRBV5-4 and TRBJ1-2 for the parts outside the CDR3, the full variable domain is ETGVTQSPTHLIKTRGQQVTLRCSSQSGHNTVSWYQQALGQGPQFIFQYYREEENGRGNFPPRFSGLQFPNYSSELNVNALELDDSALYLCASSPGTGFYGYTFGSGTRLTVV.

Relative to its sample, this clone is medium-sized (0.01 to 0.1%). The chain recombines TRBV6-5 with TRBJ1-1; D is uncertain. Trimming took off 5 bases at V and 7 bases at J, with 20 bases between the two ends. Germline V gene lookup returns CDR1 MNHEY and CDR2 SVGAGI. This CDR3 comprises 15 residues. The CDR3 is CASSRRSPGGNEAFF. The CDR3, as DNA: TGTGCCAGCAGTCGACGATCTCCGGGCGGTAATGAAGCTTTCTTT.

In this sample, this clone turned up a few times. The V gene is TRBV7-2, the J gene TRBJ2-1; unclear D gene. With 5 bases removed from V and 8 bases from J, the gap between germline ends came to 13 bases. Germline V gene data show CDR1 as SGHTA and CDR2 as FQGNSA. The CDR3 loop spans 13 amino acids. CDR3 DNA: TGTGCCAGCAGCCTTAATCAGCCTCATGAGCAGTTCTTC. This gives the protein CASSLNQPHEQFF. Drawing the rest from reference TRBV7-2 and TRBJ2-1, the complete variable domain is GAGVSQSPSNKVTEKGKDVELRCDPISGHTALYWYRQSLGQGLEFLIYFQGNSAPDKSGLPSDRFSAERTGGSVSTLTIQRTQQEDSAVYLCASSLNQPHEQFFGPGTRLTVL.

Relative to its sample, this clone is medium-sized (0.01 to 0.1%). This chain connects TRBV6-4 to TRBJ2-1; 9 bases align to TRBD1. The junction had 1 base not matched to a gene; V was cut back by 8 bases and J by 5 bases. The CDR3 contains 12 residues. Germline V gives CDR1 MRHNA, CDR2 SNTAGT. CDR3 in amino acids: CASGQGNNEQFF. In DNA, the CDR3 is TGTGCCAGCGGACAGGGGAACAATGAGCAGTTCTTC.

The V call is TRBV4-1, the J call TRBJ1-2, with a weak D call TRBD1 (5 bases). Trimming removed 4 bases at V and 8 bases at J, with 20 bases between. This CDR3 has 15 amino acids. Germline V gene sequence: CDR1 MGHRA, CDR2 YSYEKL. The CDR3 here is CASSPNMEGYTGYTF. Written as DNA, the CDR3 is TGCGCCAGCAGCCCAAACATGGAGGGGTACACGGGCTACACCTTC.

The chain joins TRBV28 to TRBJ2-3; weak D call: TRBD2 (6 bases). V was shortened by 10 bases and J by 5 bases, with 7 bases between the two germline ends. Germline V gene sequence: CDR1 MDHEN, CDR2 SYDVKM. CDR3 length: 10 amino acids. This CDR3 reads CAIGRDTQYF. CDR3 sequence (DNA): TGTGCCATCGGGAGAGATACGCAGTATTTT.

The V and J genes are TRBV2 and TRBJ2-5; the D gene is possibly TRBD1 (7 bases). Germline assignment: CDR1 SNHLY and CDR2 FYNNEI. The CDR3 extends over 12 amino acids. Trimming took off 8 bases at V and 3 bases at J, with 10 bases between the two ends. The CDR3 sequence is CASGGTEETQYF. Written as DNA, the CDR3 is TGTGCCAGCGGGGGGACAGAAGAGACCCAGTACTTC.